Shown below are 28 T cell receptor beta chains from a single sample sequenced in a study of blood T cell repertoires in COVID-19. Assay used: immunoSEQ multiplex PCR; TCRdb lists only in-frame clones, some missing. The top ten hold roughly 0.99% of the sample, which has roughly 48,000 clones, 85% to 95% seen once. The source material was peripheral blood. These receptors were obtained from a man in his 60s with COVID-19, enrolled during active disease.

The rearrangement links TRBV3-1 (or the pseudogene TRBV3-2) to TRBJ1-2; no reliable D call. The germline V gene encodes CDR1 LGHDT and CDR2 YNNKEL (reference sequence). The CDR3 length is 14 residues. V dropped 1 base and J dropped 4 bases, with 10 bases sitting between them. CDR3 loop: CASSQGGGSYGYTF. The CDR3 nucleotides are TGTGCCAGCAGCCAAGGAGGAGGATCCTATGGCTACACCTTC.

The chain combines TRBV3-1 (or the pseudogene TRBV3-2) with TRBJ2-1, with D perhaps TRBD2 (5 bases). CDR3 length: 15 residues. Germline loops: CDR1 LGHDT, CDR2 YNNKEL (reference sequence). Trimming took off 2 bases at V and 4 bases at J, with 12 bases between the two ends. For the CDR3, the DNA is TGTGCCAGCAGCCAATCGATAGGGAGTTACAATGAGCAGTTCTTC. Residues: CASSQSIGSYNEQFF.

V usage is TRBV9 and J usage is TRBJ2-7; D is perhaps TRBD2 (6 bases). This CDR3 comprises 16 residues. Trimming pared 3 bases from V and 3 bases from J, leaving 19 bases between. Germline V gene data show CDR1 as SGDLS and CDR2 as YYNGEE. The DNA for the CDR3 is TGTGCCAGCAGCGGGAGTGGGGCTGGAGGGGTCTACGAGCAGTACTTC. This encodes CASSGSGAGGVYEQYF.

Only a few counts were recorded for this clone. V and J are TRBV18 and TRBJ1-1, with D maybe TRBD1 (5 bases). The germline V gene has CDR1 KGHSH and CDR2 LQKENI. The CDR3 is made up of 15 amino acids. Trimming pared 0 bases from V and 1 base from J, leaving 9 bases between. The CDR3 DNA reads as TGTGCCAGCTCACCACCAGGGCAGGGGAACACTGAAGCTTTCTTT. Protein product: CASSPPGQGNTEAFF.

CDR3 protein: CASSLGASGGTDTQYF. Written as DNA, the CDR3 is TGTGCCAGCAGCTTAGGCGCTAGCGGGGGAACAGATACGCAGTATTTT. This chain uses TRBV7-3 with TRBJ2-3; TRBD2 agrees at 10 bases. The trim removed 2 bases at V and 3 bases at J, leaving 5 bases unmatched. Germline V CDR1 and CDR2: SGHTA, FQGTGA. The CDR3 is 16 amino acids.

J is TRBJ1-2 and V is TRBV11-2; D not certain. Germline V gene lookup returns CDR1 SGHAT and CDR2 FQNNGV. The V end was cut by 5 bases, the J end by 2 bases, with 12 bases between. This CDR3 is 14 amino acids long. The CDR3 nucleotides read TGTGCCAGCAGCCCCAGCGGTTCGAACTATGGCTACACCTTC. This sequence encodes CASSPSGSNYGYTF.

This clone was observed a single time. CDR3 bases: TGTGCCAGCAGCCTCCGGACTAGCCGAATTCCCAATGAGCAGTTCTTC. This sequence encodes CASSLRTSRIPNEQFF. The chain uses TRBV7-2 and TRBJ2-1; 8 nucleotides match TRBD2. V shed 5 bases and J 6 bases; nucleotides not matched to a gene: 12. Germline V lookup: CDR1 SGHTA, CDR2 FQGNSA. This CDR3 region has 16 residues. The variable domain in full, completed from reference TRBV7-2 and TRBJ2-1, reads GAGVSQSPSNKVTEKGKDVELRCDPISGHTALYWYRQSLGQGLEFLIYFQGNSAPDKSGLPSDRFSAERTGGSVSTLTIQRTQQEDSAVYLCASSLRTSRIPNEQFFGPGTRLTVL.

The V call is TRBV11-2, the J call TRBJ1-1; D is uncertain. The CDR3 extends over 14 amino acids. Germline V gives CDR1 SGHAT, CDR2 FQNNGV. The V end was cut by 1 base, the J end by 8 bases, with 14 bases between. The CDR3 protein is CASSLVIAGAEAFF. The CDR3, as DNA: TGTGCCAGCAGCTTAGTGATCGCCGGAGCCGAAGCTTTCTTT.

The chain joins TRBV6-1 to TRBJ1-1; TRBD1 agrees at 7 bases. Trimming removed 0 bases from V and 1 base from J; junction bases left unmatched: 11. The germline V gene has CDR1 MNHNS and CDR2 SASEGT. The CDR3 extends over 18 amino acids. CDR3 sequence: CASSEATRDRRTNTEAFF. Written as DNA, the CDR3 is TGTGCCAGCAGTGAAGCCACCAGGGACAGACGGACGAACACTGAAGCTTTCTTT.

The V and J genes are TRBV14 and TRBJ1-6; no clear D. V lost 0 bases and J 3 bases, leaving 3 bases between the germline ends. The CDR3 extends over 14 amino acids. Germline CDR1 reads SGHDN; CDR2 reads FVKESK. The CDR3 loop is CASSQDFYNSPLHF. DNA for the CDR3: TGTGCCAGCAGCCAAGACTTCTATAATTCACCCCTCCACTTT.

The chain is built from TRBV5-1 and TRBJ1-5; TRBD1 aligns across 9 bases. Germline V gene sequence: CDR1 SGHRS, CDR2 YFSETQ. The CDR3 totals 15 residues. The V gene end was trimmed by 3 bases and the J gene end by 0 bases; junction bases not matched to a gene: 1. CDR3 DNA: TGCGCCAGCAGCTCGGGACAGGGTAGCAATCAGCCCCAGCATTTT. Its protein product is CASSSGQGSNQPQHF.

V usage is TRBV4-3 and J usage is TRBJ2-1, with TRBD2 as a possible D gene (5 bases). Trimming stripped 0 bases from V and 0 bases from J, with 12 bases between. The germline V gene encodes CDR1 LGHNA and CDR2 YSLEER. The length of the CDR3 is 17 residues. The CDR3 region is CASSQDLTRGSYNEQFF. The CDR3 DNA follows: TGCGCCAGCAGCCAAGATCTTACTAGAGGCTCCTACAATGAGCAGTTCTTC.

The chain combines TRBV7-3 with TRBJ2-5; D is undetermined. V lost 5 bases and J lost 0, with 7 bases in between. The length of the CDR3 is 13 residues. Germline CDR1 is SGHTA and CDR2 is FQGTGA. In nucleotides, the CDR3 is TGTGCCAGCAGCCCTGACAACCAAGAGACCCAGTACTTC. Translation: CASSPDNQETQYF.

The V call is TRBV19, the J call TRBJ1-4; possible D gene TRBD1, 5 bases. This CDR3 spans 15 amino acids. Germline assignment: CDR1 LNHDA and CDR2 SQIVND (reference sequence). V gave up 6 bases and J gave up 4 bases, with 15 bases separating them. The CDR3, as DNA: TGTGCCAGTAGAGCCGACAGACGAGGTAATGAAAAACTGTTTTTT. Translated: CASRADRRGNEKLFF.

V usage is TRBV5-4 and J usage is TRBJ1-6; 8 bases align to TRBD1. This CDR3 has 15 residues. After removal of 4 bases from V and 11 bases from J, the junction contained 11 bases not matched to a gene. Germline V gives CDR1 SGHNT, CDR2 YYREEE (reference sequence). The CDR3 DNA follows: TGTGCCAGCAGCGTTGGGACAGGCTCAGGGGCACCCCTCCACTTT. Protein product: CASSVGTGSGAPLHF.

This clone was recorded only once. The chain carries TRBV19 and TRBJ1-6; the D is unclear. CDR1 and CDR2 from the germline V gene are LNHDA and SQIVND (reference sequence). V dropped 3 bases and J dropped 10 bases, with 7 bases sitting between them. The length of the CDR3 is 12 residues. The CDR3 reads CASSIAGSPLHF. CDR3 nucleotides: TGTGCCAGTAGTATTGCAGGCTCACCCCTCCACTTT.

V is TRBV6-2 or TRBV6-3 and J is TRBJ2-5, with TRBD2 matching over 13 bases. CDR1 and CDR2 from the germline V gene are MNHEY and SVGEGT. This CDR3 region has 18 residues. V trimming: 2 bases; J trimming: 6 bases; junction bases outside the gene matches: 12. In DNA, the CDR3 is TGTGCCAGCAGTTACCCCGGACTAGCGGGGGCCTCATCGCAGACCCAGTACTTC. Translation gives CASSYPGLAGASSQTQYF.

The rearrangement links TRBV19 to TRBJ2-7; D is possibly TRBD2 (5 bases). CDR3 length equals 15 residues. From germline, CDR1 is LNHDA and CDR2 SQIVND (reference sequence). V lost 6 bases and J lost 6, with 21 bases in between. The CDR3 bases are TGTGCCAGTAGCACCTCCGGTCAGGCGGGCCGCGAGCAGTACTTC. It translates to CASSTSGQAGREQYF. Based on the CDR3 plus reference TRBV19 and TRBJ2-7, the full variable domain is DGGITQSPKYLFRKEGQNVTLSCEQNLNHDAMYWYRQDPGQGLRLIYYSQIVNDFQKGDIAEGYSVSREKKESFPLTVTSAQKNPTAFYLCASSTSGQAGREQYFGPGTRLTVT.

The genes are TRBV28 and TRBJ1-1; TRBD1 matches at 7 bases. The V and J ends lost 3 bases and 3 bases, in that order; junction bases with no gene match: 4. Per germline, CDR1 MDHEN and CDR2 SYDVKM. CDR3 length: 14 amino acids. CDR3 DNA sequence: TGTGCCAGCAGTTTTCGACAGGGACACACTGAAGCTTTCTTT. Translating it yields CASSFRQGHTEAFF. The complete variable domain, with remaining parts taken from reference TRBV28 and TRBJ1-1, reads DVKVTQSSRYLVKRTGEKVFLECVQDMDHENMFWYRQDPGLGLRLIYFSYDVKMKEKGDIPEGYSVSREKKERFSLILESASTNQTSMYLCASSFRQGHTEAFFGQGTRLTVV.

The chain recombines TRBV5-6 with TRBJ1-5; possibly TRBD1 for D (6 bases). V was trimmed by 4 bases and J by 3 bases, leaving 11 bases between them. In germline, CDR1 is SGHDT, CDR2 YYEEEE. The CDR3 totals 14 residues. The CDR3 bases are TGTGCCAGCAGCACCAGGGGCAACAATCAGCCCCAGCATTTT. Encoded protein: CASSTRGNNQPQHF.

The V call is TRBV14, the J call TRBJ2-3, with 7 positions matching TRBD2. Trimming at V came to 3 bases and at J to 4 bases, leaving 4 bases not matched to a gene. There are 14 residues in the CDR3. Germline assignment: CDR1 SGHDN and CDR2 FVKESK. CDR3 sequence reads: CASSQGGDSDTQYF. CDR3 DNA: TGTGCCAGCAGCCAGGGGGGGGACTCAGATACGCAGTATTTT.

The genes are TRBV30 and TRBJ1-1; tentatively, D is TRBD1 (5 bases). Germline loops: CDR1 GTSNPN, CDR2 SVGIG (reference sequence). CDR3 length: 14 residues. Trimming removed 0 bases at V and 1 base at J, with 9 bases between. CDR3 sequence reads: CAWSVRTPNTEAFF. The CDR3 DNA is TGTGCCTGGAGTGTAAGGACACCGAACACTGAAGCTTTCTTT.

This clone has just one count. V is TRBV6-2 or TRBV6-3 and J is TRBJ2-5; 10 bases line up with TRBD2. The trim removed 4 bases at V and 6 bases at J, leaving 8 bases unmatched. This CDR3 contains 15 residues. Germline CDR1 and CDR2: MNHEY and SVGEGT. The CDR3 DNA follows: TGTGCCAGCAGTTCTAGCGGGGGAGGTCGAAAGACCCAGTACTTC. Amino acids: CASSSSGGGRKTQYF.

The J gene is TRBJ1-3, the V gene TRBV6-5; unclear D gene. CDR3 length: 11 residues. The ends were cut back, 6 bases at V and 5 bases at J, with 5 bases in the middle. Germline V gives CDR1 MNHEY, CDR2 SVGAGI. CDR3 region: CASSRRNTIYF. CDR3 coding DNA: TGTGCCAGCAGCCGTAGAAACACCATATATTTT.

The chain carries TRBV13 and TRBJ1-2; 9 nucleotides line up with TRBD1. The CDR3 runs 17 residues. Germline V gene data show CDR1 as PRHDT and CDR2 as FYEKMQ (reference sequence). After removal of 2 bases from V and 1 base from J, the junction contained 8 bases not matched to a gene. The CDR3 coding sequence is TGTGCCAGCAGCTTAAGGGACAGGGCGCCGCTTAACTATGGCTACACCTTC. Encoded protein: CASSLRDRAPLNYGYTF.

In this sample, this clone turned up once. The genes are TRBV18 and TRBJ1-1; D might be TRBD1 (5 bases). The CDR3 contains 15 residues. Trimming removed 3 bases at V and 8 bases at J, with 19 bases between. Germline loops: CDR1 KGHSH, CDR2 LQKENI. This chain's CDR3 is CASSPAIPGIDEAFF. The CDR3, as DNA: TGTGCCAGCTCACCCGCCATACCAGGGATAGACGAAGCTTTCTTT. The complete variable domain, with remaining parts taken from reference TRBV18 and TRBJ1-1, reads NAGVMQNPRHLVRRRGQEARLRCSPMKGHSHVYWYRQLPEEGLKFMVYLQKENIIDESGMPKERFSAEFPKEGPSILRIQQVVRGDSAAYFCASSPAIPGIDEAFFGQGTRLTVV.

The chain has TRBV27 and TRBJ2-2, with 7 bases matching TRBD1. J was trimmed by 7 bases and V by 6 bases; bases with no gene match: 17. Germline CDR1 is MNHEY and CDR2 is SMNVEV (reference sequence). CDR3 size: 17 residues. The CDR3 DNA reads TGTGCCAGCAGCCTACACCCGGACAGGACTGCGGGCGGGGAGCTGTTTTTT. Encoded protein: CASSLHPDRTAGGELFF.

The chain combines TRBV15 with TRBJ2-1, with 14 bases lining up with TRBD2. Germline values: CDR1 LNHNV, CDR2 YYDKDF (reference sequence). Trimming took 3 bases from V and 6 from J; bases not matched to a gene: 1. CDR3 size: 15 residues. As DNA, the CDR3 is TGTGCCACCAGCAGGGGACTAGCGGGAGTCAATGAGCAGTTCTTC. Translated: CATSRGLAGVNEQFF.